This T cell receptor (beta chain) was documented in a study of cytomegalovirus exposure and HLA in healthy donors. Study findings and constraints: Later work found that TCR association rates differed between HLA loci; DRB1 had the most and HLA-C the fewest.

Healthy individuals who donated bone marrow served as the donors. This CDR3 is built from 13 residues. Germline CDR1 reads SEHNR; CDR2 reads FQNEAQ (reference sequence). Trimming pared 1 base from V and 7 bases from J, leaving 10 bases between. 13 Jbeta primers and 60 Vbeta primers were used for the PCR. Only in-frame clones appear in the TCRdb table, and some are missing; sequencing was by immunoSEQ multiplex PCR. The sample has about 120,000 clones; about 80% are singletons. With respect to this clone: As yet, its antigen is unknown.

This clonotype was sampled from a female donor in good health and CMV-seropositive. The chain uses TRBV7-9 and TRBJ1-2; tentative D call: TRBD1 (6 bases). The sequenced material came from PBMCs. The CDR3 protein is CASSLDRATGYTF. In DNA, the CDR3 is TGTGCCAGCAGCTTAGACAGGGCTACTGGCTACACCTTC.